The clone carrying this TCR beta chain occurred a few times. Its cognate antigen is unknown. This CDR3 has 15 residues. Germline V gene sequence: CDR1 MDHEN, CDR2 SYDVKM. Trimming removed 8 bases at V and 6 bases at J, with 22 bases between. The repertoire was sequenced with immunoSEQ multiplex PCR; TCRdb's copy has only in-frame clones and lacks some. The profile shows 650 to 850 clones, 85% to 95% of them singletons. This record comes from a study of chemoradiotherapy in HPV16-positive cancers. Study-wide results and caveats: The functional HPV-specific definition rests on just two HPV16-positive patients.

The chain combines TRBV28 with TRBJ1-2; D might be TRBD1 (5 bases). Sequences were derived from tumor tissue, sampled from a patient who underwent chemoradiotherapy. This TCR was sampled from a human donor with HPV-associated anogenital cancer. Here the CDR3 reads CASVGGGRSGDGYTF. CDR3 DNA: TGTGCCAGCGTCGGCGGAGGAAGATCGGGGGATGGCTACACCTTC.